A single sample is the source of the 3 T cell receptor beta chains below, sequenced in a study of graft-versus-host responses after intestinal transplantation listed by TCRdb under 2021. The intended sense of this specimen's time point label: cells obtained before transplantation from donor or recipient. The antigens of these receptors remain unknown. Libraries were prepared through the immunoSEQ multiplex PCR assay. The table comes from immuneACCESS by way of TCRdb, which keeps in-frame sequences with V and J called. Part of the clones is missing from these tables; in studies checked, under half for an unresolved V gene and the rest for unknown reasons. The sample table records around 120,000 clones; 80% to 95% of these occur just once. 0.095% to 0.15% of the sample is held by the ten biggest clonotypes. The starting material was unstimulated CD4+ T cells sorted from spleen or lymph node cells, obtained before intestinal transplant. These receptors were obtained from a human donor who received an intestinal transplant.

V and J are TRBV6-5 and TRBJ2-7; maybe TRBD1 (5 bases). Germline V CDR1 and CDR2: MNHEY, SVGAGI. This CDR3 is built from 15 residues. V lost 0 bases and J lost 5, with 14 bases in between. CDR3 in amino acids: CASSYSGRLLDEQYF. CDR3 in DNA: TGTGCCAGCAGTTACTCGGGGCGGCTCCTGGACGAGCAGTACTTC.

The CDR3 region has the DNA TGTGCCAGCAGTGAAGGTCCCGATGAGCAGTTCTTC. Protein sequence: CASSEGPDEQFF. The V call is TRBV6-1, the J call TRBJ2-1; D is uncertain. Trimming removed 1 base at V and 8 bases at J, with 6 bases between. CDR3 length: 12 amino acids. Germline CDR1 reads MNHNS; CDR2 reads SASEGT.

This clone appeared a single time. Within the sample, other DNA sequences also encode this same CDR3. The chain combines TRBV9 with TRBJ1-3, with D possibly matching TRBD1 (5 bases). The CDR3 spans 14 residues. Germline V CDR1 and CDR2: SGDLS, YYNGEE. Trimming took 0 bases from V and 9 from J, leaving 13 bases between them. In DNA form, the CDR3 reads TGTGCCAGCAGCGTAGGGGGTGAGGGACTCACCATATATTTT. It codes for CASSVGGEGLTIYF.